The subject of this entry is one T cell receptor (beta chain). Antigen unknown. Germline CDR1 is SGHAT and CDR2 is FQNNGV. The junction had 6 bases not matched to a gene; V was cut back by 4 bases and J by 6 bases. This CDR3 is built from 15 residues. The data were taken from a study of T-cell memory formation after mild COVID-19. Study findings and constraints: Pre-infection memory contained some responding clones, which suggested that cross-reactive memory had joined. Chiefly within CM and EM were the contracting CD4+ clones; CD8+ ones were within EMRA.

MiXCR, applied by TCRdb to the 5' RACE reads, yields one record per CDR3 protein. The sample contains more than 120,000 distinct CDR3 sequences, under 25% of which appear only once. The clonotype was recovered from an adult woman who had mild COVID-19 (a few samples of this study predate the infection). Cell type and time point are not known. Sample: PBMCs or a T cell subset sorted from them (not recorded which). This rearrangement joins TRBV11-2 to TRBJ2-1; 10 positions agree with TRBD2. The CDR3 spells CASSSTAGGRNEQFF. CDR3 nucleotide sequence: TGTGCCAGCAGCTCTACAGCGGGGGGGCGCAATGAGCAGTTCTTC.